This T cell receptor beta chain was identified during a study of synovial regulatory T cells in juvenile arthritis. Study outcomes and limitations: Blood Treg cells that were inflammation-associated showed lower TCR diversity than other blood Treg cells.

TCRdb keeps only in-frame clones here, not all; method: immunoSEQ multiplex PCR. With roughly 9,100 clones in the sample, the ten largest clones hold roughly 0.69%. The germline V gene has CDR1 SGHVS and CDR2 FQNEAQ. This CDR3 is built from 16 residues. No DNA is listed. In regard to this clone: Its antigen is unidentified.

The receptor was derived from a donor aged 2-30 years with juvenile idiopathic arthritis. The chain links TRBV7-8 to TRBJ1-2; TCRdb's assignment of TRBD1 cannot be checked, as there is no DNA. Material for sequencing was Treg cells from blood. Subset meaning: remaining (HLA-DR-negative) circulating blood Treg cells. The CDR3 loop reads CASSRGQGFRWYGYTF.